The rows below give T cell receptor beta chains drawn from one sample of a study of technical replicates of blood from four donors. The table came from immunoSEQ multiplex PCR; TCRdb's copy has only in-frame clones and leaves some out. The sample includes 80,000 to 95,000 clones, around 96% of them seen just once. The sequenced sample was T cells isolated from PBMCs. Source of these receptors: a human donor in good health. Both conserved end residues are part of each CDR3. The order of the fields is clone size, V gene, D gene, J gene, CDR3 protein, CDR3 DNA. The D gene is left open where the match is weak. Some rows mark clone size as missing; the rest say once, few, many or name a class of expanded clone.

clone size: NA; V gene: TRBV14; D gene: NA; J gene: TRBJ2-7; CDR3 protein: CASSLQEGFPSEQYF; CDR3 DNA: TGTGCCAGCAGCCTCCAGGAGGGTTTCCCCTCCGAGCAGTACTTC
clone size: NA; V gene: TRBV25-1; D gene: NA; J gene: TRBJ1-3; CDR3 protein: CASSENRAGNTIYF; CDR3 DNA: TGTGCCAGCAGTGAAAACAGGGCTGGAAACACCATATATTTT
clone size: NA; V gene: TRBV11-2; D gene: NA; J gene: TRBJ2-1; CDR3 protein: CASSLLGGTSYNEQFF; CDR3 DNA: TGTGCCAGCAGCTTATTAGGCGGAACTTCCTACAATGAGCAGTTCTTC
clone size: once; V gene: TRBV7-9; D gene: TRBD2; J gene: TRBJ2-1; CDR3 protein: CASSLRLAGERNNEQFF; CDR3 DNA: TGTGCCAGCAGCTTACGCTTGGCGGGGGAGAGAAACAATGAGCAGTTCTTC
clone size: NA; V gene: TRBV5-5; D gene: TRBD2; J gene: TRBJ2-7; CDR3 protein: CASSVQTSGRYYEQYF; CDR3 DNA: TGTGCCAGCAGCGTACAGACTAGCGGGAGATACTACGAGCAGTACTTC
clone size: NA; V gene: TRBV28; D gene: TRBD1; J gene: TRBJ1-5; CDR3 protein: CASTHVGQGASQPQHF; CDR3 DNA: TGTGCCAGCACCCATGTCGGACAGGGGGCTAGTCAGCCCCAGCATTTT
clone size: NA; V gene: TRBV27; D gene: NA; J gene: TRBJ2-3; CDR3 protein: CASSSGSDTQYF; CDR3 DNA: TGTGCCAGCAGTTCGGGGTCAGATACGCAGTATTTT
clone size: NA; V gene: TRBV2; D gene: NA; J gene: TRBJ1-2; CDR3 protein: CASTVGFGYTF; CDR3 DNA: TGTGCCAGCACGGTCGGGTTTGGCTACACCTTC
clone size: NA; V gene: TRBV19; D gene: TRBD2; J gene: TRBJ2-1; CDR3 protein: CASKSGRQFF; CDR3 DNA: TGTGCCAGTAAAAGCGGGAGACAGTTCTTC
clone size: NA; V gene: TRBV5-1; D gene: NA; J gene: TRBJ2-2; CDR3 protein: CASCMAENGNTGELFF; CDR3 DNA: TGCGCCAGCTGCATGGCCGAAAACGGGAATACCGGGGAGCTGTTTTTT
clone size: NA; V gene: TRBV6-1; D gene: TRBD1; J gene: TRBJ1-4; CDR3 protein: CASSDTGTGTEKLFF; CDR3 DNA: TGTGCCAGCAGTGACACCGGGACAGGGACTGAAAAACTGTTTTTT
clone size: few; V gene: TRBV27; D gene: NA; J gene: TRBJ1-6; CDR3 protein: CASSLRQASSYNSPLHF; CDR3 DNA: TGTGCCAGCAGTTTAAGACAGGCAAGCTCCTATAATTCACCCCTCCACTTT
clone size: once; V gene: TRBV19; D gene: NA; J gene: TRBJ1-3; CDR3 protein: CASRKTSSGNTIYF; CDR3 DNA: TGTGCCAGTAGGAAAACGAGCTCTGGAAACACCATATATTTT
clone size: NA; V gene: TRBV7-9; D gene: NA; J gene: TRBJ1-2; CDR3 protein: CASSLEGTGAYF; CDR3 DNA: TGTGCCAGCAGCTTAGAGGGTACAGGAGCCTACTTC
clone size: NA; V gene: TRBV7-6; D gene: NA; J gene: TRBJ2-1; CDR3 protein: CASSPDFISYNEQFF; CDR3 DNA: TGTGCCAGCAGCCCCGACTTTATTTCCTACAATGAGCAGTTCTTC
clone size: NA; V gene: TRBV6-5; D gene: NA; J gene: TRBJ2-7; CDR3 protein: CASSYAISAYEQYF; CDR3 DNA: TGTGCCAGCAGTTACGCAATAAGCGCCTACGAGCAGTACTTC
clone size: NA; V gene: TRBV13; D gene: TRBD2; J gene: TRBJ2-7; CDR3 protein: CASSSAFGREGRANPYEQYF; CDR3 DNA: TGTGCCAGCAGCTCCGCTTTTGGGCGGGAGGGCCGCGCCAACCCCTACGAGCAGTACTTC
clone size: NA; V gene: TRBV7-9; D gene: NA; J gene: TRBJ2-7; CDR3 protein: CASSLAEGPQWYEQYF; CDR3 DNA: TGTGCCAGCAGCTTAGCGGAGGGGCCGCAGTGGTACGAGCAGTACTTC
clone size: NA; V gene: TRBV6-1; D gene: NA; J gene: TRBJ2-1; CDR3 protein: CASVDFDNEQFF; CDR3 DNA: TGTGCCAGCGTTGACTTTGACAATGAGCAGTTCTTC
clone size: NA; V gene: TRBV11-3; D gene: TRBD1; J gene: TRBJ2-5; CDR3 protein: CASSLFSGQGQETQYF; CDR3 DNA: TGTGCCAGCAGCTTATTTTCCGGACAGGGACAAGAGACCCAGTACTTC
clone size: NA; V gene: TRBV5-1; D gene: NA; J gene: TRBJ2-6; CDR3 protein: CASSFGLNSGANVLTF; CDR3 DNA: TGCGCCAGCAGCTTTGGACTCAACTCTGGGGCCAACGTCCTGACTTTC
clone size: NA; V gene: TRBV28; D gene: NA; J gene: TRBJ1-2; CDR3 protein: CALKGSNYGYTF; CDR3 DNA: TGTGCCCTCAAAGGGAGTAACTATGGCTACACCTTC